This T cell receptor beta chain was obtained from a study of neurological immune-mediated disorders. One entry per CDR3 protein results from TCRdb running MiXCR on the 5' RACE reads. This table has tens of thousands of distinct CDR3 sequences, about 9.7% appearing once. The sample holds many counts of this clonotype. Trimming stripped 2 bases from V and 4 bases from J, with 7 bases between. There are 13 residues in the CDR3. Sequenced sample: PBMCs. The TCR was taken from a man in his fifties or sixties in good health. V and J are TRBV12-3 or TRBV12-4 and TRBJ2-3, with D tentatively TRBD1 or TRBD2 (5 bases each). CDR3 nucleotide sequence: TGTGCCAGCAGTTTACCGGGGCCAGATACGCAGTATTTT. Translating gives CASSLPGPDTQYF.